The 19 T cell receptor beta chains below come from one sample, sequenced in a study of cytomegalovirus exposure and HLA in healthy donors. PCR used 60 Vbeta primers and 13 Jbeta primers. Sequencing was performed with immunoSEQ multiplex PCR; in TCRdb, only in-frame clones are kept and a portion is missing. The data contain about 100,000 clones, 76% of them singletons. The material sequenced was PBMCs. The origin of the receptors is a man between 35 and 55 years old in good health and CMV-seronegative.

The chain uses TRBV7-2 and TRBJ2-5; D gene ambiguous. This CDR3 has 14 amino acids. CDR1 and CDR2 (germline): SGHTA, FQGNSA. The V end was cut by 2 bases, the J end by 1 base, with 8 bases between. CDR3: CASSLIPGQETQYF. The CDR3 DNA is TGTGCCAGCAGCTTAATCCCGGGCCAAGAGACCCAGTACTTC.

This clone was seen more than once but under ten times. In DNA form, the CDR3 reads TGTGCCATCAGTGAGAAGAGTGCGGGTAGAGAGACCCAGTACTTC. Translating gives CAISEKSAGRETQYF. The chain carries TRBV10-3 and TRBJ2-5; D may be TRBD2 (5 bases). Germline CDR1 ENHRY, CDR2 SYGVKD. This CDR3 is 15 amino acids long. V lost 2 bases, J lost 4 bases, and 14 bases lay in between.

Remarks on this clone: This CDR3 is also generated by other DNA sequences in the sample. CDR3 DNA sequence: TGTGCCAGCTCACCCGCCGGGACAGCCTATGGCTACACCTTC. Amino acids: CASSPAGTAYGYTF. This chain connects TRBV18 to TRBJ1-2; 7 bases fit TRBD1. The junction had 5 bases not matched to a gene; V was cut back by 3 bases and J by 4 bases. The CDR3 is made up of 14 amino acids. CDR1 KGHSH and CDR2 LQKENI come from the germline V gene.

The CDR3 reads CASSLWALSTGELFF. DNA for the CDR3: TGTGCCAGCAGCCTATGGGCCCTTTCCACCGGGGAGCTGTTTTTT. V usage is TRBV7-2 and J usage is TRBJ2-2; D is ambiguous. Trimming took 5 bases from V and 4 from J, leaving 14 bases between them. This CDR3 spans 15 amino acids. The germline V gene encodes CDR1 SGHTA and CDR2 FQGNSA.

The rearrangement uses TRBV4-3 and TRBJ1-2, with D possibly being TRBD1 (5 bases). CDR1 LGHNA and CDR2 YSLEER come from the germline V gene. This CDR3 comprises 17 residues. The V gene lost 1 base and the J gene lost 4 bases, with 19 bases spanning the gap. The CDR3 loop is CASSQVSGGVGGYGYTF. Written as DNA, the CDR3 is TGCGCCAGCAGCCAAGTTTCGGGGGGAGTGGGCGGCTATGGCTACACCTTC.

This clone showed up just a few times. This chain links TRBV5-1 with TRBJ1-2, with a tentative D call TRBD1 (5 bases). Per the germline V gene, CDR1 is SGHRS and CDR2 is YFSETQ. The CDR3 spans 15 residues. Trimming took 4 bases from V and 0 from J, leaving 13 bases between them. The CDR3 loop reads CASSPTGDPNYGYTF. CDR3 nucleotide sequence: TGCGCCAGCAGCCCCACAGGTGACCCTAACTATGGCTACACCTTC. The variable domain in full, completed from reference TRBV5-1 and TRBJ1-2, reads KAGVTQTPRYLIKTRGQQVTLSCSPISGHRSVSWYQQTPGQGLQFLFEYFSETQRNKGNFPGRFSGRQFSNSRSEMNVSTLELGDSALYLCASSPTGDPNYGYTFGSGTRLTVV.

The chain carries TRBV11-2 and TRBJ2-5; TRBD1 aligns across 9 bases. The V gene end was trimmed by 4 bases and the J gene end by 2 bases; junction bases not matched to a gene: 2. The CDR3 extends over 14 amino acids. Germline lookup yields CDR1 SGHAT and CDR2 FQNNGV. The CDR3 protein is CASSYGQGQETQYF. The CDR3 DNA reads TGTGCCAGCAGCTATGGACAGGGGCAAGAGACCCAGTACTTC.

The gene calls are TRBV1 and TRBJ2-2; the table's D call TRBD2 went unverified against the DNA. TRBV1 is flagged as a pseudogene. The length of the CDR3 is 15 residues. The CDR3 coding sequence is TGCACCAGCAGCCAGGAAGCGGGCTACACCGGGGAGCTGTTTTTT. This translates into CTSSQEAGYTGELFF.

The chain has TRBV6-5 and TRBJ1-2, with 7 bases fitting TRBD1. The CDR3 has 14 residues. Germline assignment: CDR1 MNHEY and CDR2 SVGAGI. V trimming: 7 bases; J trimming: 2 bases; junction bases outside the gene matches: 7. The CDR3, as DNA: TGTGCCAGCAAACGGGACAGAGAGAACTATGGCTACACCTTC. Amino acids: CASKRDRENYGYTF.

In this sample, this clone turned up once. The chain carries TRBV11-2 and TRBJ2-1, with D hard to call. V shed 5 bases and J shed 9 bases, with 11 bases lying between them. Germline values: CDR1 SGHAT, CDR2 FQNNGV. The CDR3 consists of 12 residues. DNA of the CDR3: TGTGCCAGCAGCCCTCTCCCGGGTGAGCAGTTCTTC. Translated, it gives CASSPLPGEQFF. The full variable domain, its missing parts supplied by reference TRBV11-2 and TRBJ2-1, is EAGVAQSPRYKIIEKRQSVAFWCNPISGHATLYWYQQILGQGPKLLIQFQNNGVVDDSQLPKDRFSAERLKGVDSTLKIQPAKLEDSAVYLCASSPLPGEQFFGPGTRLTVL.

This clone was seen a handful of times. The genes are TRBV5-1 and TRBJ1-1; the D is unclear. V was trimmed by 4 bases and J by 1 base, leaving 14 bases between them. The CDR3 totals 15 residues. Per the germline V gene, CDR1 is SGHRS and CDR2 is YFSETQ. Here the CDR3 reads CASSQNPWANTEAFF. CDR3 DNA: TGCGCCAGCAGCCAGAACCCATGGGCGAACACTGAAGCTTTCTTT. The complete variable domain, with remaining parts taken from reference TRBV5-1 and TRBJ1-1, reads KAGVTQTPRYLIKTRGQQVTLSCSPISGHRSVSWYQQTPGQGLQFLFEYFSETQRNKGNFPGRFSGRQFSNSRSEMNVSTLELGDSALYLCASSQNPWANTEAFFGQGTRLTVV.

The chain recombines TRBV6-1 with TRBJ1-1; a weak D match, TRBD1 (6 bases). Germline assignment: CDR1 MNHNS and CDR2 SASEGT. The CDR3 sequence is 14 residues long. Trimming took off 8 bases at V and 1 base at J, with 14 bases between the two ends. DNA for the CDR3: TGTGCCAGCGGGGGGGCGATGGGGAACACTGAAGCTTTCTTT. It codes for CASGGAMGNTEAFF.

CDR3 coding DNA: TGTGCCATGCGGGGAGGAAATGGTGAAGCTTTCTTT. Its protein is CAMRGGNGEAFF. The rearrangement joins TRBV7-2 to TRBJ1-1; D remains ambiguous. The CDR3 contains 12 residues. CDR1 is SGHTA and CDR2 is FQGNSA in the germline V gene. V was clipped by 10 bases and J by 7 bases, with 16 bases between them.

This clone came up once. V is TRBV5-6 and J is TRBJ1-1; 12 positions agree with TRBD1. V lost 4 bases and J lost 1; bases outside the gene matches: 8. The CDR3 totals 17 residues. Looked up from germline, CDR1 is SGHDT and CDR2 is YYEEEE. CDR3 region: CASSRWDRGRRNTEAFF. The CDR3, as DNA: TGTGCCAGCAGCCGTTGGGACAGGGGGCGGAGGAACACTGAAGCTTTCTTT. The full variable domain, its missing parts supplied by reference TRBV5-6 and TRBJ1-1, is DAGVTQSPTHLIKTRGQQVTLRCSPKSGHDTVSWYQQALGQGPQFIFQYYEEEERQRGNFPDRFSGHQFPNYSSELNVNALLLGDSALYLCASSRWDRGRRNTEAFFGQGTRLTVV.

The chain links TRBV6-5 to TRBJ1-2, with D possibly being TRBD1 (6 bases). CDR1 and CDR2 from the germline V gene are MNHEY and SVGAGI. V was shortened by 5 bases and J by 3 bases, with 10 bases between the two germline ends. CDR3 length equals 13 residues. CDR3 region: CASSQGSDYGYTF. The CDR3 DNA follows: TGTGCCAGCAGTCAGGGGTCAGACTATGGCTACACCTTC.

A single count supports this clone. This CDR3 is also generated by other DNA sequences in the sample. This chain joins TRBV5-1 and TRBJ1-3; D is unclear. The V end was cut by 5 bases, the J end by 2 bases, with 8 bases between. Germline CDR1 and CDR2: SGHRS and YFSETQ. The CDR3 covers 13 residues. The CDR3 sequence: CASSSEAGNTIYF. CDR3 sequence (DNA): TGCGCCAGCAGTTCTGAGGCTGGAAACACCATATATTTT.

V and J are TRBV5-5 and TRBJ2-2; D possibly corresponds to TRBD1 (6 bases). Germline lookup yields CDR1 SGHKS and CDR2 YYEKEE (reference sequence). The CDR3 sequence is 16 residues long. The ends were cut back, 0 bases at V and 1 base at J, with 10 bases in the middle. CDR3 amino acids: CASSLGTGLNTGELFF. The CDR3 DNA reads as TGTGCCAGCAGCTTGGGCACAGGGCTGAACACCGGGGAGCTGTTTTTT. Full variable domain (rest looked up from reference TRBV5-5 and TRBJ2-2): DAGVTQSPTHLIKTRGQQVTLRCSPISGHKSVSWYQQVLGQGPQFIFQYYEKEERGRGNFPDRFSARQFPNYSSELNVNALLLGDSALYLCASSLGTGLNTGELFFGEGSRLTVL.

Concerning this clone itself: The sample carries other DNA sequences with the same CDR3. The genes are TRBV5-4 and TRBJ2-3; 10 bases match TRBD1. The CDR3 sequence is 14 residues long. CDR1 is SGHNT and CDR2 is YYREEE in the germline V gene (reference sequence). V shed 4 bases and J 3 bases; nucleotides not matched to a gene: 2. The CDR3 bases are TGTGCCAGCAGCCGACAGGGGGCTACAGATACGCAGTATTTT. Translating it yields CASSRQGATDTQYF.

The chain joins TRBV5-6 to TRBJ1-2; D gene ambiguous. The germline V gene encodes CDR1 SGHDT and CDR2 YYEEEE. Trimming removed 4 bases from V and 0 bases from J, with 10 bases in between. This CDR3 is 14 amino acids long. CDR3 region: CASSPDSSNYGYTF. DNA for the CDR3: TGTGCCAGCAGCCCCGACTCGTCTAACTATGGCTACACCTTC.